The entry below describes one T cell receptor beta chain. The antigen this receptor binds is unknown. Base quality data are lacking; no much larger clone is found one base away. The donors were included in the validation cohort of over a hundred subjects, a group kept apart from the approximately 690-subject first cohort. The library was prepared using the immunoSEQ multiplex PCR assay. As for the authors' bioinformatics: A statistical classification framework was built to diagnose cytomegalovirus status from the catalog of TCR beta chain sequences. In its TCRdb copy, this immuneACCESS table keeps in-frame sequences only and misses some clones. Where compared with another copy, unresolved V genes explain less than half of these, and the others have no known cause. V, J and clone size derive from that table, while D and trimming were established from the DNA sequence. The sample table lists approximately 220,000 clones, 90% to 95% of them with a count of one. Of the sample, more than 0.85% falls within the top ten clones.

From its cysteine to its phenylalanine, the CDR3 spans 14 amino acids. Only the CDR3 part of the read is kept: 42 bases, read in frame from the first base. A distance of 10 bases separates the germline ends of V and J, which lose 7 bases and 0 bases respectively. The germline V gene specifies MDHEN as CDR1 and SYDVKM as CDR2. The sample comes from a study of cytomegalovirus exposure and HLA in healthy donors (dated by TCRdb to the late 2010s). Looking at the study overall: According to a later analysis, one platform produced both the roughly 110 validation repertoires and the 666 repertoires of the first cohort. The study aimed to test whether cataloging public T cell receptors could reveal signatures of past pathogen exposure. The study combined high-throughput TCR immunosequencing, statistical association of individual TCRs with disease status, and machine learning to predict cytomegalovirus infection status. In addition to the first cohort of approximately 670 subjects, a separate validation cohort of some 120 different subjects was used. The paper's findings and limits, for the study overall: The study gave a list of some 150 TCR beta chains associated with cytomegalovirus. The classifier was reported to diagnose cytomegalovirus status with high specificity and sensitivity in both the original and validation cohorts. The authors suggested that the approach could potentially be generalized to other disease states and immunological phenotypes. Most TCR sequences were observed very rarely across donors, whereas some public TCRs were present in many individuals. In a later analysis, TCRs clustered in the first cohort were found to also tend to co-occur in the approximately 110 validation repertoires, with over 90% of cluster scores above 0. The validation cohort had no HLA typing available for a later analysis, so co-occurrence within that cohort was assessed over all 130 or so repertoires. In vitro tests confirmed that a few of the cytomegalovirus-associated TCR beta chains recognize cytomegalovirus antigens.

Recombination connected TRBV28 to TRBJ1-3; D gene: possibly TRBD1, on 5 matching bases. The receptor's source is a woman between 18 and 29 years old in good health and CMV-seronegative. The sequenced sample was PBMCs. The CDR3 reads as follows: CASTSGLSGNTIYF. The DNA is TGTGCCAGCACGTCAGGGCTCTCTGGAAACACCATATATTTT. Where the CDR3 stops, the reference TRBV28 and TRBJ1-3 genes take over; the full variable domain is DVKVTQSSRYLVKRTGEKVFLECVQDMDHENMFWYRQDPGLGLRLIYFSYDVKMKEKGDIPEGYSVSREKKERFSLILESASTNQTSMYLCASTSGLSGNTIYFGEGSWLTVV.